This TCR beta chain was observed in a study of immunodeficiency (dated by TCRdb to between 2017 and 2020). The study in broad terms: Repertoire analysis was done to look for VDJ recombination defects and oligoclonality.

Study-level results and caveats: CD4+ T cell V-J pairing and productive entropy appeared similar between patients and controls. Entropy comparisons showed n=3 (open circles) for patients versus healthy controls; a thymic development effect was only suggested as possible. Severe oligoclonality, as judged by top-100 and total clonotype frequencies, was observed in patient CD8+ T cells but not in patient CD4+ T cells.

V and J are trimmed by 3 bases and 1 base, and the gene matches miss 7 bases of the junction. Based on the germline V gene (reference sequence), the CDR1 and CDR2 sequences are GTSNPN and SVGIG. CDR3 length: 15 amino acids, cysteine to phenylalanine. The retained sequence is limited to the CDR3, 45 bases, with the frame set at the first base. Genomic DNA was extracted with the QIAamp DNA Blood Mini Kit and sent for immunoSEQ repertoire analysis. A standard quantity of genomic DNA template was used for amplification of CDR3 regions by multiplex PCR. An Illumina platform was used to sequence the PCR products. The authors processed their data as follows. Sequences were aligned to a reference, with V, D and J gene definitions taken from IMGT. To eliminate PCR and sequencing errors, a nearest-neighbor clustering algorithm combined closely related sequences. V, D and J usage was examined in productive unique and total sequences using ImmunoSEQ Analyzer tools along with R version 3.6.1. This immuneACCESS table, as held by TCRdb, lists in-frame sequences with V and J called but not all clones. Of the missing ones, under half trace to an unresolved V gene in checked studies; the others have no known cause. From that table come the V and J calls and clone size; the DNA was used to work out D and trimming. Counted in this sample were roughly 1,400 clones; about 96% of them appeared once. Roughly 1.2% of the sample is taken by the ten largest.

Before TCR sequencing, CD3+CD4+ T cells were sorted out of fresh PBMCs. About this clone: It has no known antigen specificity. No base qualities exist here, and no much larger clone lies one base off it.

Input material: CD4+ T cells from blood. In this chain, TRBV30 is recombined with TRBJ2-5, and 8 junctional nucleotides match TRBD2. The sequence was obtained from a girl aged 2-10 years. The CDR3 region reads CAWSPGLGTQETQYF. The nucleotide sequence is TGTGCCTGGAGCCCGGGACTAGGGACCCAAGAGACCCAGTACTTC.